This TCR beta chain was found in a study of cytomegalovirus exposure and HLA in healthy donors. As for the study in general: It was reported in a later analysis that the same platform had been used for the 90 to 150 validation repertoires as for the 550 to 700 first-cohort repertoires. Study-level points and caveats: The listing of 150 to 200 TCR beta chains classed them as cytomegalovirus-associated. The finding came from a later analysis; first-cohort TCR clusters tended to co-occur in the roughly 120 validation repertoires. Rarity marked most TCR sequences, yet some public TCRs occurred in many donors.

Per germline, CDR1 SNHLY and CDR2 FYNNEI. Trimming shortened V by 6 bases and J by 4 bases, and 15 bases separated the two germline ends. The CDR3 runs 14 residues. Produced via immunoSEQ multiplex PCR; TCRdb's table is partial and in-frame only. The sample lists approximately 64,000 clones, 75% to 90% occurring once. About this clone itself: What it recognizes is unknown.

The sequence derives from a woman younger than 30 in good health and CMV-seronegative. The sample taken for sequencing was PBMCs. This rearrangement joins TRBV2 to TRBJ2-5; D is uncertain. CDR3 sequence reads: CASSRSKGPETQYF. The DNA of the CDR3 is TGTGCCAGCAGCCGGAGCAAAGGTCCAGAGACCCAGTACTTC.